The clone carrying this T cell receptor (beta chain) was detected ten times or more. The antigen remains unidentified. It was with unique molecular identifiers that the TCRbeta library was prepared. Using its own MiXCR run on the PCR reads, TCRdb lists one record per CDR3 protein. The sample lists hundreds of thousands of distinct CDR3 sequences, 10% to 15% occurring once. These data originate in a study of T-cell reconstitution after alpha-beta-depleted transplantation in children. Study-level results: Surviving recipient T cells and intrathymic progenitors accounted for some patients' high TCRbeta diversity at day 60.

Trimming left V 7 bases short and J 4 bases short, with 10 bases between. CDR1 SQVTM and CDR2 ANQGSEA come from the germline V gene. This CDR3 contains 12 residues. The sample consisted of PBMCs, mostly from graft donor cells, taken 360 days after TCRalphabeta/CD19-depleted stem cell transplant. The clonotype was recovered from a male patient aged 10 to 17 who had a stem cell transplant for acute myeloid leukemia, so the T cells may come from the graft donor. This sequence joins TRBV29-1 and TRBJ2-2; D ambiguous. CDR3 sequence reads: CSASPGTGELFF. The CDR3 DNA follows: TGCAGCGCCTCCCCCGGCACCGGGGAGCTGTTTTTT.